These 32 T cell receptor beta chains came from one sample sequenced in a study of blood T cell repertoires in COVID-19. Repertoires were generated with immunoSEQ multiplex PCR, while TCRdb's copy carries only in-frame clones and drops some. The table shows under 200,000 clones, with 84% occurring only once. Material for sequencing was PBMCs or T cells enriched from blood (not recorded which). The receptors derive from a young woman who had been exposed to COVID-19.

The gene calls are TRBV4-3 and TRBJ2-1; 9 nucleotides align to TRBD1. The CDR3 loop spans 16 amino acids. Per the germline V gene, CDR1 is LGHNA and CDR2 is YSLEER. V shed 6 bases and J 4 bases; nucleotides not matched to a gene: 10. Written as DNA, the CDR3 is TGCGCCAGCAGTTTCCGACAGGGACAGGGATACAATGAGCAGTTCTTC. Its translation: CASSFRQGQGYNEQFF.

CDR3 in amino acids: CASRGDRGLYTEAFF. CDR3 nucleotides: TGTGCCAGCCGGGGTGATAGGGGGCTGTACACTGAAGCTTTCTTT. The genes are TRBV6-5 and TRBJ1-1, with 7 bases matching TRBD1. Trimming cost V 8 bases and J 3 bases; bases outside gene matches: 12. The CDR3 extends over 15 amino acids. The germline CDR1 and CDR2 sequences are MNHEY and SVGAGI.

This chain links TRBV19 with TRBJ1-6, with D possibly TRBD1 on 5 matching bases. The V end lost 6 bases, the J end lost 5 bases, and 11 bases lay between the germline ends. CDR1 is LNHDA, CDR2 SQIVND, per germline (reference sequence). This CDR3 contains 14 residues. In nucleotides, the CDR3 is TGTGCCAGTAGATTTTGGGGGGATAATTCACCCCTCCACTTT. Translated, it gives CASRFWGDNSPLHF. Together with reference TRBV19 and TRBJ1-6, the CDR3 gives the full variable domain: DGGITQSPKYLFRKEGQNVTLSCEQNLNHDAMYWYRQDPGQGLRLIYYSQIVNDFQKGDIAEGYSVSREKKESFPLTVTSAQKNPTAFYLCASRFWGDNSPLHFGNGTRLTVT.

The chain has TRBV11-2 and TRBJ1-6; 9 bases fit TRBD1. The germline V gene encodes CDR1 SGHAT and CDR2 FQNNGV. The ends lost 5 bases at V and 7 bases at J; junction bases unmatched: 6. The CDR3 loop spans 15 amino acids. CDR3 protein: CASSPPGQGNSPLHF. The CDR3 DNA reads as TGTGCCAGCAGCCCCCCGGGACAGGGAAATTCACCCCTCCACTTT.

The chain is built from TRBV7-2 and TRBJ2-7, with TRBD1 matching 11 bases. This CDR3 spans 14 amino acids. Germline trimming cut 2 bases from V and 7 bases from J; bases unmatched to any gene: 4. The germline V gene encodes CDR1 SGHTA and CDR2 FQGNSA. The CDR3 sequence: CASSLRTGGIEQYF. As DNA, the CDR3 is TGTGCCAGCAGCTTAAGGACAGGGGGCATTGAGCAGTACTTC.

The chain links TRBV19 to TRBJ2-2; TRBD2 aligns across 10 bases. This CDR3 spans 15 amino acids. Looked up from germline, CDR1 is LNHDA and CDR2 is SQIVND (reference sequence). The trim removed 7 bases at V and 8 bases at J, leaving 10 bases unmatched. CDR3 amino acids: CASTPSSGGKGELFF. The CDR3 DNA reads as TGTGCCAGTACCCCCTCTAGCGGGGGTAAGGGGGAGCTGTTTTTT.

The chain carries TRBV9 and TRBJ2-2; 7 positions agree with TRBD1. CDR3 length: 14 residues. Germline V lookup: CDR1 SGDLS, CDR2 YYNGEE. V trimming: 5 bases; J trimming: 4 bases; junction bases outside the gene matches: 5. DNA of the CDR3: TGTGCCAGCAGTGTCGCAGGGGGCACCGGGGAGCTGTTTTTT. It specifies CASSVAGGTGELFF.

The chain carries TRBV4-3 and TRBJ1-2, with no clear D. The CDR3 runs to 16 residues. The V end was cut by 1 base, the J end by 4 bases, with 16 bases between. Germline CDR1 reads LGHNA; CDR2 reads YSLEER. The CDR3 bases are TGCGCCAGCAGCCAAGCTTCGGAGAGGGCGCCCTATGGCTACACCTTC. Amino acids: CASSQASERAPYGYTF.

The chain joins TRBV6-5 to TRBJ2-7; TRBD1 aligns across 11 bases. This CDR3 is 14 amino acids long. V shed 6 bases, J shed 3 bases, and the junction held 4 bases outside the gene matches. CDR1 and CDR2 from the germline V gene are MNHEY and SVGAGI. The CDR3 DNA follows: TGTGCCAGCAGACCGGGACAGGGGGTCTACGAGCAGTACTTC. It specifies CASRPGQGVYEQYF.

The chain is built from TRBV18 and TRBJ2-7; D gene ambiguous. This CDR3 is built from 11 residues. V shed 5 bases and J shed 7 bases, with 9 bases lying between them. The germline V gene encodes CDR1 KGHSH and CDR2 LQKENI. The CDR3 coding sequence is TGTGCCAGCTCAGTCGACAAAGAGCAGTACTTC. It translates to CASSVDKEQYF. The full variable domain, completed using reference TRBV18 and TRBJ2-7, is NAGVMQNPRHLVRRRGQEARLRCSPMKGHSHVYWYRQLPEEGLKFMVYLQKENIIDESGMPKERFSAEFPKEGPSILRIQQVVRGDSAAYFCASSVDKEQYFGPGTRLTVT.

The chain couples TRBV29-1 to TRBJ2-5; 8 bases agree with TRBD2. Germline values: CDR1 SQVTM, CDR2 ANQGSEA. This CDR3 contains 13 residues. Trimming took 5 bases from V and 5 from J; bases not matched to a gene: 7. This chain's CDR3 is CSVHPSGGETQYF. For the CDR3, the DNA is TGCAGCGTTCACCCTTCGGGGGGGGAGACCCAGTACTTC.

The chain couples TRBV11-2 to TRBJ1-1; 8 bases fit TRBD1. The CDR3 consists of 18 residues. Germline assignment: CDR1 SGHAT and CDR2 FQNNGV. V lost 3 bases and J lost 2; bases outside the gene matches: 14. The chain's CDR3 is CASSFDRDRQKINTEAFF. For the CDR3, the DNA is TGTGCCAGCAGCTTTGACCGGGACAGGCAGAAGATAAACACTGAAGCTTTCTTT.

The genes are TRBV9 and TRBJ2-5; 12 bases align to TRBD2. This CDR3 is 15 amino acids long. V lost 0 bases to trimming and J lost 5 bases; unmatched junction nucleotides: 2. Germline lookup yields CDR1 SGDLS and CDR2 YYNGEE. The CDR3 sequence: CASSVGTSGGETQYF. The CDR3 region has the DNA TGTGCCAGCAGCGTAGGCACTAGCGGGGGGGAGACCCAGTACTTC. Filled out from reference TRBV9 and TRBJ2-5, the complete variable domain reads DSGVTQTPKHLITATGQRVTLRCSPRSGDLSVYWYQQSLDQGLQFLIQYYNGEERAKGNILERFSAQQFPDLHSELNLSSLELGDSALYFCASSVGTSGGETQYFGPGTRLLVL.

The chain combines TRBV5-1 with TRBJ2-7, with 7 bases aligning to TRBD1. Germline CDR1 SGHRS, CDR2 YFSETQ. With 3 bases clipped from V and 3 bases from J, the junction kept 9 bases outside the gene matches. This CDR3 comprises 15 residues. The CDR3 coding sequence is TGCGCCAGCAGCTCCGGTGACAGGGAGATCTACGAGCAGTACTTC. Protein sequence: CASSSGDREIYEQYF.

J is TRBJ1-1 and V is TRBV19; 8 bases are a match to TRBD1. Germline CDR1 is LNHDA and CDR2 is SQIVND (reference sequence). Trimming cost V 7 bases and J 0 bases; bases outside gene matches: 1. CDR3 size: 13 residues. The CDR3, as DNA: TGTGCCAGTACGGACAGGGTGAACACTGAAGCTTTCTTT. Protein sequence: CASTDRVNTEAFF.

The CDR3 loop is CASSLGTGLAGELFF. The CDR3, as DNA: TGTGCCAGCAGCCTCGGGACAGGGTTGGCCGGGGAGCTGTTTTTT. This chain links TRBV6-5 with TRBJ2-2; 9 bases agree with TRBD1. The CDR3 is 15 amino acids. Germline V CDR1 and CDR2: MNHEY, SVGAGI. The V gene end was trimmed by 6 bases and the J gene end by 6 bases; junction bases not matched to a gene: 8.

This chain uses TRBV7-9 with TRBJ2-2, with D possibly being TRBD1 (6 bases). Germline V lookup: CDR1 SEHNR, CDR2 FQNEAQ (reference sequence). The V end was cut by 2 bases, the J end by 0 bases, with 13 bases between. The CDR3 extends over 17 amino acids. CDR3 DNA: TGTGCCAGCAGCTTATCAGGCAAGGGGGCGAACACCGGGGAGCTGTTTTTT. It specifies CASSLSGKGANTGELFF.

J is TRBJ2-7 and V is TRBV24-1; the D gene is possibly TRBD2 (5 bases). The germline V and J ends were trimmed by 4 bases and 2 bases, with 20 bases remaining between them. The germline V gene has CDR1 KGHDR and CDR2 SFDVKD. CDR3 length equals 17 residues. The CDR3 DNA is TGTGCCACCAGTGACCACTACCCGCGGGTCAGAACCTACGAGCAGTACTTC. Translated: CATSDHYPRVRTYEQYF.

CDR3 DNA: TGTGCCAGCAGCCAGGGGGCCCATCAGCCCCAGCATTTT. Residues: CASSQGAHQPQHF. The chain joins TRBV3-1 (or the pseudogene TRBV3-2) to TRBJ1-5, with D possibly TRBD1 on 6 matching bases. Per the germline V gene, CDR1 is LGHDT and CDR2 is YNNKEL (reference sequence). CDR3 length: 13 residues. The ends were cut back, 3 bases at V and 5 bases at J, with 8 bases in the middle.

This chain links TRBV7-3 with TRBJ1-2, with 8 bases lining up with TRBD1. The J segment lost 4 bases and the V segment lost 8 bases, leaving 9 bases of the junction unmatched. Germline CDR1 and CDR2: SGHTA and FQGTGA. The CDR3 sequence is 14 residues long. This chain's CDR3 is CASAPAQGGYGYTF. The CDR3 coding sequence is TGTGCCAGCGCCCCCGCACAGGGGGGCTATGGCTACACCTTC.

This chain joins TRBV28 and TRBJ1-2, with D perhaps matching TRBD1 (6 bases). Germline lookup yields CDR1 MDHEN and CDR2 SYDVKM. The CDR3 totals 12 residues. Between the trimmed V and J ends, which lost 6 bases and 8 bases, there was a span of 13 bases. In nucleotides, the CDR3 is TGTGCCAGCAGCGTCGGGGGGGGCGGCTACACCTTC. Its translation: CASSVGGGGYTF.

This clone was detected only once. DNA of the CDR3: TGCGCCAGCAGCTTGATGCCGGGACAGGGGGCGAGAGAGGGATATGGCTACACCTTC. Translated: CASSLMPGQGAREGYGYTF. The chain is built from TRBV5-1 and TRBJ1-2; 12 bases map to TRBD1. With V trimmed by 1 base and J by 5 bases, 15 bases remained unmatched. CDR1 SGHRS and CDR2 YFSETQ come from the germline V gene. This CDR3 has 19 residues.

Here the CDR3 reads CASSPTSLAGFLYGELFF. DNA for the CDR3: TGTGCCAGCTCACCGACTTCACTAGCGGGGTTCCTTTACGGGGAGCTGTTTTTT. The V gene is TRBV18, the J gene TRBJ2-2; 10 bases are a match to TRBD2. Trimming took 3 bases from V and 7 from J; bases not matched to a gene: 14. The CDR3 contains 18 residues. Germline-derived CDR1 and CDR2 are KGHSH and LQKENI. The full variable domain, rest sourced from reference TRBV18 and TRBJ2-2, is NAGVMQNPRHLVRRRGQEARLRCSPMKGHSHVYWYRQLPEEGLKFMVYLQKENIIDESGMPKERFSAEFPKEGPSILRIQQVVRGDSAAYFCASSPTSLAGFLYGELFFGEGSRLTVL.

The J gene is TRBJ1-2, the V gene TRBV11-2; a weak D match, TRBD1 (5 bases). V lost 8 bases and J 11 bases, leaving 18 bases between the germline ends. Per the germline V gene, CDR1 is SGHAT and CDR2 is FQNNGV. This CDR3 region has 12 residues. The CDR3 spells CASGGVSSFYTF. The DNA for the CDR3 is TGTGCCAGCGGAGGGGTCAGCTCCTTTTACACCTTC. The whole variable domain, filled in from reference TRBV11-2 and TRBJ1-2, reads EAGVAQSPRYKIIEKRQSVAFWCNPISGHATLYWYQQILGQGPKLLIQFQNNGVVDDSQLPKDRFSAERLKGVDSTLKIQPAKLEDSAVYLCASGGVSSFYTFGSGTRLTVV.

Here the CDR3 DNA reads TGTGCCAGCAGCCACACGGGACAGGGCGGTCAGCCCCAGCATTTT. As protein: CASSHTGQGGQPQHF. V gene TRBV3-1 (or the pseudogene TRBV3-2) combines with J gene TRBJ1-5; 9 nucleotides line up with TRBD1. The ends lost 3 bases at V and 6 bases at J; junction bases unmatched: 6. This CDR3 is 15 amino acids long. Germline V CDR1 and CDR2: LGHDT, YNNKEL (reference sequence).

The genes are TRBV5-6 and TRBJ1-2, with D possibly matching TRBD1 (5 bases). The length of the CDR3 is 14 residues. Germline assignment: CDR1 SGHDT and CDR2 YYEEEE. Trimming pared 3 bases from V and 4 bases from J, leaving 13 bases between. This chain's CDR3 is CASSSSGGGYGYTF. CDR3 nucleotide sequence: TGTGCCAGCAGCTCCAGTGGGGGAGGCTATGGCTACACCTTC. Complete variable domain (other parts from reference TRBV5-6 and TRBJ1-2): DAGVTQSPTHLIKTRGQQVTLRCSPKSGHDTVSWYQQALGQGPQFIFQYYEEEERQRGNFPDRFSGHQFPNYSSELNVNALLLGDSALYLCASSSSGGGYGYTFGSGTRLTVV.

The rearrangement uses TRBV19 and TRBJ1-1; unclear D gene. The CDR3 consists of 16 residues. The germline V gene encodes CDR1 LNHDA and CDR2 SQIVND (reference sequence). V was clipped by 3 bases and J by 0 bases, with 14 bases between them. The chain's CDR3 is CASSIDVGGLNTEAFF. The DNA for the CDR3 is TGTGCCAGTAGTATCGATGTCGGTGGGCTGAACACTGAAGCTTTCTTT.

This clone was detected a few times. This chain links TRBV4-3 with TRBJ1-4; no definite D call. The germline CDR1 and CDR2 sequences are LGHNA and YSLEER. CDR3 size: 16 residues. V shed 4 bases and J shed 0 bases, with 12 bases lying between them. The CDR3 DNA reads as TGCGCCAGCAGCCTCGGGGAGCTTGCAACTAATGAAAAACTGTTTTTT. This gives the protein CASSLGELATNEKLFF.

CDR3 amino acids: CASSKVGRGEQPQHF. The CDR3 nucleotides are TGTGCCAGCAGCAAAGTAGGCAGGGGAGAACAGCCCCAGCATTTT. The chain has TRBV21-1 and TRBJ1-5; the D call TRBD1 from the table was never checked on the DNA. TRBV21-1 is a pseudogene locus. The CDR3 has 15 residues.

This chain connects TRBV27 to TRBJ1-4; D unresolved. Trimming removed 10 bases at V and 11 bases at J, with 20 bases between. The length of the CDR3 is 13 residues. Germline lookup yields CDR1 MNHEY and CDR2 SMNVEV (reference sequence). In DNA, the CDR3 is TGTGCCACCCGCTACCCTGGGCCGGGGAAACTGTTTTTT. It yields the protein CATRYPGPGKLFF.

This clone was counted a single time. The CDR3 here is CASRHRTSGVGEQFF. In DNA form, the CDR3 reads TGTGCCAGCAGACACAGGACTAGCGGGGTGGGTGAGCAGTTCTTC. V usage is TRBV11-1 and J usage is TRBJ2-1, with TRBD2 matching 12 bases. The CDR3 runs 15 residues. From germline, CDR1 is SGHAT and CDR2 FQDESV (reference sequence). J was trimmed by 9 bases and V by 6 bases; bases with no gene match: 9. Full variable domain (remainder filled in from reference TRBV11-1 and TRBJ2-1): EAEVAQSPRYKITEKSQAVAFWCDPISGHATLYWYRQILGQGPELLVQFQDESVVDDSQLPKDRFSAERLKGVDSTLKIQPAELGDSAMYLCASRHRTSGVGEQFFGPGTRLTVL.

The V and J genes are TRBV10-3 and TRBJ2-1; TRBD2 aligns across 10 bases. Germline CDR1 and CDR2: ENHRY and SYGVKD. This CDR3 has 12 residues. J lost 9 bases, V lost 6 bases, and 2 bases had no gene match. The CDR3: CAIRSSGGEQFF. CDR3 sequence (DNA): TGTGCCATCAGATCTAGCGGGGGTGAGCAGTTCTTC.